This T cell receptor (beta chain) was captured in a study of T cells in tuberculosis. Study-wide context: IGRA-negative adolescents, IGRA-positive adolescents with latent tuberculosis and adults with active tuberculosis formed this South African cohort. Study outcomes and limitations: Shorter CDR3-alpha in active tuberculosis partly drove smaller distances. Active tuberculosis cases were adults; controls were adolescents. GMM-specific TCRs were nearer to active tuberculosis alpha repertoires, suggesting expansion.

The protocol was immunoSEQ multiplex PCR, while the TCRdb copy is restricted to in-frame clones and leaves out a portion. The table has 20,000 to 25,000 clones, over 85% seen once. A word on this clone: Its antigen is not known.

This sequence originates from a donor aged 5-35 years with latent tuberculosis or without tuberculosis infection. Some clones in this sample may be carry-over from other donors' samples. The sample taken for sequencing was PBMCs.

The CDR3 DNA reads TGTGCCAGTAGTCTAAGCGGGGCGGGGGGCACTGAAGCTTTCTTT. Amino acids: CASSLSGAGGTEAFF. The chain couples TRBV19 to TRBJ1-1, with a possible D match to TRBD1 (5 bases). V was pared by 5 bases and J by 4 bases, with 17 bases between. CDR1 and CDR2 (germline): LNHDA, SQIVND (reference sequence). The CDR3 has 15 amino acids.